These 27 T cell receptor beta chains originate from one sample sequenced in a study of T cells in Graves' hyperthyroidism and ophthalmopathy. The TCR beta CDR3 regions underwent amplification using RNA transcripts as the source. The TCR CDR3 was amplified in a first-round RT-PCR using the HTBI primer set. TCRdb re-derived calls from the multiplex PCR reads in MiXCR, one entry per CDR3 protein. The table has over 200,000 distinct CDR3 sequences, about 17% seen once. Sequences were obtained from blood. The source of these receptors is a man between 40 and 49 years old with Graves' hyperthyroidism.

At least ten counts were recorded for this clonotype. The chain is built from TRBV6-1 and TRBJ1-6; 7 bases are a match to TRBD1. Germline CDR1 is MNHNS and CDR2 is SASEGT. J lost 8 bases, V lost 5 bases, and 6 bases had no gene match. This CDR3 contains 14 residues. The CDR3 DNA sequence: TGTGCCAGCAGTACAGGGGTTGTGGATTCACCCCTCCACTTT. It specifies CASSTGVVDSPLHF.

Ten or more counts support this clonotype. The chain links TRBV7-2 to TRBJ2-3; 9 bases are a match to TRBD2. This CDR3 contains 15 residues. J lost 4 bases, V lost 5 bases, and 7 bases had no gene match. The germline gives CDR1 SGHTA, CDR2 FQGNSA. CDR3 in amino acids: CASSPGTSIADTQYF. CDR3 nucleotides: TGTGCCAGCAGCCCCGGGACTAGCATTGCAGATACGCAGTATTTT.

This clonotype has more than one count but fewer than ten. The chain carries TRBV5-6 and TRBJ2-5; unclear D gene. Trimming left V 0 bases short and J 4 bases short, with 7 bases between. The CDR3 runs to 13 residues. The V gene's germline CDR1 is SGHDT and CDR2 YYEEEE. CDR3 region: CASSLAGLETQYF. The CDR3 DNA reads TGTGCCAGCAGCTTGGCTGGGTTAGAGACCCAGTACTTC.

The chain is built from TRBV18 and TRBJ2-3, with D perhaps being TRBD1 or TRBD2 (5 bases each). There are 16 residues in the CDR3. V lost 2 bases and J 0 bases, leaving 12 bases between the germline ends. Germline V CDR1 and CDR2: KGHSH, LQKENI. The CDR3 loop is CASSPFGTASTDTQYF. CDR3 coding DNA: TGTGCCAGCTCACCATTCGGGACCGCTAGCACAGATACGCAGTATTTT.

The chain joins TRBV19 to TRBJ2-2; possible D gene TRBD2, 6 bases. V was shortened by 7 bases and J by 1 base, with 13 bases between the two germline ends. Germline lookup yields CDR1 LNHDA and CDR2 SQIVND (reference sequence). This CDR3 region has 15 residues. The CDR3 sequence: CASKPSGWNTGELFF. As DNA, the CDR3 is TGTGCCAGTAAGCCCAGCGGGTGGAACACCGGGGAGCTGTTTTTT.

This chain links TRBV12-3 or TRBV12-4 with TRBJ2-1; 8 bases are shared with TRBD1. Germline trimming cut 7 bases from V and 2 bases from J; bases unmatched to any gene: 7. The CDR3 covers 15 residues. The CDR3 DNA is TGTGCCAGCACCAGGACAGGGTATACCTACAATGAGCAGTTCTTC. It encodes CASTRTGYTYNEQFF.

CDR3 sequence reads: CSASGTSGGARDTQYF. CDR3 coding DNA: TGCAGTGCTAGCGGGACTAGCGGGGGGGCGAGAGATACGCAGTATTTT. The rearrangement links TRBV20-1 to TRBJ2-3, with TRBD2 identical over 16 bases. The CDR3 spans 16 residues. J was trimmed by 5 bases and V by 3 bases; bases with no gene match: 5. Looked up from germline, CDR1 is DFQATT and CDR2 is SNEGSKA (reference sequence).

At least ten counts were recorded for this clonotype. The CDR3 DNA reads TGTGCCAGCAGCCGAACAGGGGTCTATGGCTACACCTTC. It codes for CASSRTGVYGYTF. V and J are TRBV11-2 and TRBJ1-2; TRBD1 agrees at 7 bases. CDR1 and CDR2 (germline): SGHAT, FQNNGV. The CDR3 contains 13 residues. The junction had 4 bases not matched to a gene; V was cut back by 5 bases and J by 4 bases.

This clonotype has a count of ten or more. CDR3 nucleotide sequence: TGTGCCAGCAGCGCCCGGGGGTTCAGCTCCTACAATGAGCAGTTCTTC. This sequence encodes CASSARGFSSYNEQFF. The chain recombines TRBV7-9 with TRBJ2-1, with D maybe TRBD2 (6 bases). The germline V and J ends were trimmed by 5 bases and 0 bases, with 14 bases remaining between them. This CDR3 spans 16 amino acids. The germline CDR1 and CDR2 sequences are SEHNR and FQNEAQ (reference sequence).

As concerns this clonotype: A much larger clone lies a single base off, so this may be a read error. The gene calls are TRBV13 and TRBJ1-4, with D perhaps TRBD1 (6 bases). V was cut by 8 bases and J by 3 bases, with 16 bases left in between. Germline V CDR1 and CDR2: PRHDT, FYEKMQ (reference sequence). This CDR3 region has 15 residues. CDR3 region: CASALWGAANEKLFF. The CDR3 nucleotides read TGTGCCAGCGCCTTATGGGGGGCCGCTAATGAAAAACTGTTTTTT.

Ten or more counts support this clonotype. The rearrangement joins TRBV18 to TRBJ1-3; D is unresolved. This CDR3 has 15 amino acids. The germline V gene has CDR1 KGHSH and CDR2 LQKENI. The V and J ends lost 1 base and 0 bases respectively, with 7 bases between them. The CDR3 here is CASSPLQSSGNTIYF. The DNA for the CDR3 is TGTGCCAGCTCACCACTCCAGTCCTCTGGAAACACCATATATTTT.

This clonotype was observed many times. CDR3 DNA: TGTGCCAGCAGTTTAGGTTCGACCGATGACTACACCTTC. It yields the protein CASSLGSTDDYTF. V and J are TRBV28 and TRBJ1-2, with D unclear. There are 13 residues in the CDR3. With 2 bases removed from V and 10 bases from J, the gap between germline ends came to 14 bases. Germline V lookup: CDR1 MDHEN, CDR2 SYDVKM.

The CDR3 DNA is TGTGCCAGCAAGGGTACAGGGGGCGAGAACTATGGCTACACCTTC. Protein: CASKGTGGENYGYTF. The chain has TRBV6-1 and TRBJ1-2; 9 nucleotides line up with TRBD1. The J segment lost 2 bases and the V segment lost 7 bases, leaving 8 bases of the junction unmatched. CDR1 MNHNS and CDR2 SASEGT come from the germline V gene. The CDR3 totals 15 residues.

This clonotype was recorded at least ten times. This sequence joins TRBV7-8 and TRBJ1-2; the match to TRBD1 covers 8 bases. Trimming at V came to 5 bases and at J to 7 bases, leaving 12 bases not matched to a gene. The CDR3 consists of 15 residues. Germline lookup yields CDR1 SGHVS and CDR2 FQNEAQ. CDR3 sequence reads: CASSPRTGRELGYTF. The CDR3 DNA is TGTGCCAGCAGCCCCAGGACAGGGAGGGAACTTGGCTACACCTTC. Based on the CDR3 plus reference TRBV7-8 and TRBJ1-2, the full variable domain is GAGVSQSPRYKVAKRGQDVALRCDPISGHVSLFWYQQALGQGPEFLTYFQNEAQLDKSGLPSDRFFAERPEGSVSTLKIQRTQQEDSAVYLCASSPRTGRELGYTFGSGTRLTVV.

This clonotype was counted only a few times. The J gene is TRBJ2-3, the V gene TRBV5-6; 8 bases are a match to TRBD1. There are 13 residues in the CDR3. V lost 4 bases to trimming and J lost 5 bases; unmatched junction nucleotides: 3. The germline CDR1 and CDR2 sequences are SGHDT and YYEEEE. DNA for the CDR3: TGTGCCAGCAGCGGACAGGGTAGAGATACGCAGTATTTT. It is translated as CASSGQGRDTQYF.

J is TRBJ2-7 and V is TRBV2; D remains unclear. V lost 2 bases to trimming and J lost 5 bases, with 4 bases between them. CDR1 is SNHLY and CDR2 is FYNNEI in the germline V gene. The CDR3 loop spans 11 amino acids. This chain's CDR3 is CASSEYDEQYF. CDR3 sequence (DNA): TGTGCCAGCAGTGAATACGACGAGCAGTACTTC. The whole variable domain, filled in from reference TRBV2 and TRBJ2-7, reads EPEVTQTPSHQVTQMGQEVILRCVPISNHLYFYWYRQILGQKVEFLVSFYNNEISEKSEIFDDQFSVERPDGSNFTLKIRSTKLEDSAMYFCASSEYDEQYFGPGTRLTVT.

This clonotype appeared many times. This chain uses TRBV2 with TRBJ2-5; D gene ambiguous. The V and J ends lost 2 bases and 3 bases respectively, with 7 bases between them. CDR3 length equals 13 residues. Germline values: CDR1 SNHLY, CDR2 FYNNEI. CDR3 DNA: TGTGCCAGCAGTGAATATGGAAAAGAGACCCAGTACTTC. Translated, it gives CASSEYGKETQYF.

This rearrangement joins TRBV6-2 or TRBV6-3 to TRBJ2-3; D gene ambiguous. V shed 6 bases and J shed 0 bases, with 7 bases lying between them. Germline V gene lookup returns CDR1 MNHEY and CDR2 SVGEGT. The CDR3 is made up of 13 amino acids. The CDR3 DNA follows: TGTGCCAGCAGGGACCATAGCACAGATACGCAGTATTTT. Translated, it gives CASRDHSTDTQYF.

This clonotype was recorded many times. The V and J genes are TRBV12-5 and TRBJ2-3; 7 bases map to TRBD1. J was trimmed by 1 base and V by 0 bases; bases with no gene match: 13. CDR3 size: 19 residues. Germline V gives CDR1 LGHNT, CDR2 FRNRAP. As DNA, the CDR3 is TGTGCTAGTGGTTTGGTACATTTTAACGGGACAGCTCGCACAGATACGCAGTATTTT. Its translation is CASGLVHFNGTARTDTQYF. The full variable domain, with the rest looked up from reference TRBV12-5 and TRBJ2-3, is DARVTQTPRHKVTEMGQEVTMRCQPILGHNTVFWYRQTMMQGLELLAYFRNRAPLDDSGMPKDRFSAEMPDATLATLKIQPSEPRDSAVYFCASGLVHFNGTARTDTQYFGPGTRLTVL.

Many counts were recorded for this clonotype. CDR3 DNA: TGTGCCAGCAGTTTATCAGGGGAGAGTGTGCAGCCCCAGCATTTT. Translation gives CASSLSGESVQPQHF. V gene TRBV28 combines with J gene TRBJ1-5, with a possible D match to TRBD1 (6 bases). CDR1 is MDHEN and CDR2 is SYDVKM in the germline V gene. The CDR3 totals 15 residues. Trimming took off 1 base at V and 7 bases at J, with 14 bases between the two ends.

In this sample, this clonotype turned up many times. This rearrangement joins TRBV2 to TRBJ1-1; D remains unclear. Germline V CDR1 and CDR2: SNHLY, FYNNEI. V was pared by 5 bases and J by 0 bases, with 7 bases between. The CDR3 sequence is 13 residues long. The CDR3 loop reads CASSQRVNTEAFF. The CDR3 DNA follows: TGTGCCAGCAGTCAAAGGGTGAACACTGAAGCTTTCTTT.

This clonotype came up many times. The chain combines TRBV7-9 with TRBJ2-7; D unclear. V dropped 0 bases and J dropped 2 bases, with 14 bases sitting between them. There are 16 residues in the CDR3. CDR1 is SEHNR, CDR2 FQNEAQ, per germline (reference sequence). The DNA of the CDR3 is TGTGCCAGCAGCTTAGCGAGAGCAGGCTCCCCCTACGAGCAGTACTTC. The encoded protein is CASSLARAGSPYEQYF.

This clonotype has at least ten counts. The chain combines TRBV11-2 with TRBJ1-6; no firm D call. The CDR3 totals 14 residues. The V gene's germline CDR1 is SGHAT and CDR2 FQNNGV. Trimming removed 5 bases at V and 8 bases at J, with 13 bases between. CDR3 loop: CASSPTPGDSPLHF. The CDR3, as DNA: TGTGCCAGCAGCCCAACACCCGGGGATTCACCCCTCCACTTT.

The CDR3 DNA sequence: TGTGCCAGCAGCTACCAGGCAGGGGATTCTGAAAAACTGTTTTTT. Amino acid sequence: CASSYQAGDSEKLFF. This chain links TRBV7-2 with TRBJ1-4; perhaps TRBD1 as D (6 bases). V was clipped by 4 bases and J by 7 bases, with 16 bases between them. From germline, CDR1 is SGHTA and CDR2 FQGNSA. This CDR3 is 15 amino acids long.

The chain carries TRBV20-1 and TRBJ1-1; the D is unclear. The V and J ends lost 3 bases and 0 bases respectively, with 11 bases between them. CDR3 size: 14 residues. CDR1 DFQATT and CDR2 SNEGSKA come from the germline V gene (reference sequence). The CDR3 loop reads CSARTIPLNTEAFF. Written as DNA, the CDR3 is TGCAGTGCTAGGACTATCCCTCTGAACACTGAAGCTTTCTTT.

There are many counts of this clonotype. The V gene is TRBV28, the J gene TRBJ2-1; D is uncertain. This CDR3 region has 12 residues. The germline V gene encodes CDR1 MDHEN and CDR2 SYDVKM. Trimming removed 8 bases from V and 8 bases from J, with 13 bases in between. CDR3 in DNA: TGTGCCAGCCAAAAGCAAGGAGATGAGCAGTTCTTC. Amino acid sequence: CASQKQGDEQFF.

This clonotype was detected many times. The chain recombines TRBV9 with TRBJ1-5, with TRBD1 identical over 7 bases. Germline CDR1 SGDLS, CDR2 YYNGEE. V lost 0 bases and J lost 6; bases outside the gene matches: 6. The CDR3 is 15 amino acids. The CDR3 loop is CASSVGDREGQPQHF. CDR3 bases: TGTGCCAGCAGCGTAGGCGACAGGGAGGGTCAGCCCCAGCATTTT.